This T cell receptor beta chain is from a study of Ad26.COV2.S vaccination and SARS-CoV-2 variants. Looking at the study overall: The Ad26.COV2.S arm of the COV1001 trial was where the donor was placed.

V lost 5 bases and J lost 5; bases outside the gene matches: 9. CDR1 and CDR2 (germline): MDHEN, SYDVKM. CDR3 length: 15 residues. Specified treatment: some 20 received Ad26.COV2.S at low or high dose, single or two shots; 5 received placebo; per-sample allocation not given. Following the first vaccine or placebo injection, samples were taken on day 63. Wuhan-strain SARS-CoV-2 spike was expressed by the Ad26 vector that made up the vaccine. Some clones are missing from TCRdb's copy, which holds only in-frame ones; the method was immunoSEQ multiplex PCR. The sample lists 300,000 to 400,000 clones, approximately 90% occurring once.

The sequencing here drew on peripheral blood, taken in a trial of Ad26.COV2.S vaccine versus placebo. This sequence originates from a person aged 18-65 years who received the Ad26.COV2.S COVID-19 vaccine or a placebo. The chain joins TRBV28 to TRBJ1-2; 9 nucleotides match TRBD1. The CDR3 loop reads CASSLFGTGNYGYTF. As DNA, the CDR3 is TGTGCCAGCAGTCTGTTTGGGACAGGGAATTATGGCTACACCTTC.